Sequencing of this T cell receptor beta chain was carried out in a study of cytomegalovirus exposure and HLA in healthy donors. The CDR3 extends over 14 amino acids. Germline V gene sequence: CDR1 SNHLY, CDR2 FYNNEI. Trimming removed 5 bases from V and 1 base from J; junction bases left unmatched: 3. In the PCR, 60 Vbeta and 13 Jbeta primers were used. Clones were read by immunoSEQ multiplex PCR, and TCRdb kept only the in-frame ones, dropping some. The sample shows around 170,000 clones, around 77% of them seen only once. The receptor's source is a man in his fifties or sixties in good health and CMV-seronegative. The chain carries TRBV2 and TRBJ2-7; TRBD1 matches at 9 bases. The material sequenced was PBMCs. The CDR3 here is CASSSGTGSYEQYF. The CDR3 DNA is TGTGCCAGCAGTTCCGGGACAGGGTCCTACGAGCAGTACTTC.